This T cell receptor (beta chain) was recovered during a study of blood T cell repertoires in COVID-19. Participant-reported clinical history was the basis for cohort assignment. Donors in Cohort 3 who had recovered were those with two negative PCRs, healthcare professional clearance, or resolution of their symptoms. The CDR3 length is 16 residues. Germline CDR1 is LGHDT and CDR2 is YNNKEL (reference sequence). The junction had 12 bases not matched to a gene; V was cut back by 4 bases and J by 6 bases. Libraries were prepared by immunoSEQ multiplex PCR; TCRdb keeps only in-frame clonotypes and omits some of them. The sample holds 360,000 or so clones, about 90% seen once.

Sequencing was done on a sample of PBMCs or T cells enriched from blood (not recorded which). The sequence came from a woman aged 25 to 39 who had recovered from COVID-19. The V and J genes are TRBV3-1 (or the pseudogene TRBV3-2) and TRBJ2-1; 7 bases fit TRBD1. The CDR3 DNA is TGTGCCAGCAGCCGACGCCGGGACAGCTTCGTCAATGAGCAGTTCTTC. This gives the protein CASSRRRDSFVNEQFF.